Described below is a single T cell receptor (beta chain) sequence and its context. This sample was included in a study of blood T cell repertoires in COVID-19. The germline gives CDR1 MDHEN, CDR2 SYDVKM. The CDR3 has 20 residues. V trimming: 3 bases; J trimming: 0 bases; junction bases outside the gene matches: 12. Methods used by the authors: Estimates of nucleated cell counts were drawn from the amplification of reference gene primers. Here immunoSEQ multiplex PCR was the method, and the copy in TCRdb shows in-frame clones only, minus some. V and J calls and clone size are given by that table; D and trimming were obtained from the DNA. This table has about 160,000 clones, over 80% appearing once.

Sequenced sample: peripheral blood. The chain joins TRBV28 to TRBJ2-6; 9 bases map to TRBD2. This sequence was found in a woman aged 80 or older with active or convalescent COVID-19. CDR3 DNA: TGTGCCAGCAGTTTTATTAGCGGGGGCCCACGTAGCTCTGGGGCCAACGTCCTGACTTTC. The encoded protein is CASSFISGGPRSSGANVLTF. Looking up the rest from reference TRBV28 and TRBJ2-6 gives the full variable domain: DVKVTQSSRYLVKRTGEKVFLECVQDMDHENMFWYRQDPGLGLRLIYFSYDVKMKEKGDIPEGYSVSREKKERFSLILESASTNQTSMYLCASSFISGGPRSSGANVLTFGAGSRLTVL.